Sequencing of this T cell receptor (beta chain) was carried out in a study of cytomegalovirus exposure and HLA in healthy donors. Study-wide results and limits: Later analysis showed TCR association rates varying by HLA locus, highest for DRB1 and lowest for HLA-C.

The primer mix had 60 Vbeta and 13 Jbeta primers. Only in-frame clones appear in the TCRdb table, and some are missing; sequencing was by immunoSEQ multiplex PCR. The sample lists 210,000 or so clones, 75% to 85% occurring once. This clone was picked up one time. Its antigen is unidentified. The CDR3 length is 14 residues. CDR1 SGHDT and CDR2 YYEEEE come from the germline V gene. The junction had 5 bases not matched to a gene; V was cut back by 2 bases and J by 7 bases. Sequenced sample: PBMCs. The chain joins TRBV5-6 to TRBJ1-4; 7 nucleotides line up with TRBD1. The sequence was collected from an older woman in good health and CMV-seropositive. For the CDR3, the DNA is TGTGCCAGCAGCTTTCAGGGGGTTGGTGAAAAACTGTTTTTT. Translating gives CASSFQGVGEKLFF.